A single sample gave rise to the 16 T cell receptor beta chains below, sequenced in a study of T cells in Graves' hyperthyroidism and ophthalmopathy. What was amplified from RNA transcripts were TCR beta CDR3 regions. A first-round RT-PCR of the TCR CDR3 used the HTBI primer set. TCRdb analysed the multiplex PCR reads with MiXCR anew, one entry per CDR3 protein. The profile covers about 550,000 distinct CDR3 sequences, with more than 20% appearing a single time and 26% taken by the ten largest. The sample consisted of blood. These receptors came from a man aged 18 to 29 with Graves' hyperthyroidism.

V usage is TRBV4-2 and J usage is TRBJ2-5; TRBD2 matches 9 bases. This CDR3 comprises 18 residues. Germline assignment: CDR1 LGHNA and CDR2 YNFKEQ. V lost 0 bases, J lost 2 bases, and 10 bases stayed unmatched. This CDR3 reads CASSQEFGSGGVQETQYF. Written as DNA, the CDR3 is TGTGCCAGCAGCCAAGAGTTCGGTAGCGGGGGTGTACAAGAGACCCAGTACTTC.

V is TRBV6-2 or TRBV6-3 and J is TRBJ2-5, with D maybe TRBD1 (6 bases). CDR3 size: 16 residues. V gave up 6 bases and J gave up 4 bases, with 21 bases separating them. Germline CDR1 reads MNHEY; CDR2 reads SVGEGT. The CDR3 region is CASSIDRTQGRETQYF. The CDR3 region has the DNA TGTGCCAGCAGCATAGACAGGACGCAAGGGCGAGAGACCCAGTACTTC.

The CDR3 nucleotides are TGTGCCACCAGCAGGGACAGGGGGGACACTGAAGCTTTCTTT. Translated, it gives CATSRDRGDTEAFF. J is TRBJ1-1 and V is TRBV15; the match to TRBD1 covers 10 bases. Trimming cost V 3 bases and J 3 bases; bases outside gene matches: 1. Germline values: CDR1 LNHNV, CDR2 YYDKDF (reference sequence). This CDR3 is built from 14 residues.

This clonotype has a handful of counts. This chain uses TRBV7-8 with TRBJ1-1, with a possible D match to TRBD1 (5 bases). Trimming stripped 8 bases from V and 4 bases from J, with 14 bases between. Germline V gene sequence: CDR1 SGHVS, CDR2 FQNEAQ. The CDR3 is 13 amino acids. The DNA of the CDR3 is TGTGCCAGCTCCAGGGCGGGAAGCACTGAAGCTTTCTTT. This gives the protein CASSRAGSTEAFF. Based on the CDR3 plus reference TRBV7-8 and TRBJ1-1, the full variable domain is GAGVSQSPRYKVAKRGQDVALRCDPISGHVSLFWYQQALGQGPEFLTYFQNEAQLDKSGLPSDRFFAERPEGSVSTLKIQRTQQEDSAVYLCASSRAGSTEAFFGQGTRLTVV.

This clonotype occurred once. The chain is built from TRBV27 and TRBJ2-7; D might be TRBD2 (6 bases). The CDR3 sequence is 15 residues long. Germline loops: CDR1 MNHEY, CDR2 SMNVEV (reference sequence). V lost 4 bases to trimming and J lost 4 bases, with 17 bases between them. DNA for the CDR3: TGTGCCAGCAGTTCCCCCCGAGCGGGTTATTACGAGCAGTACTTC. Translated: CASSSPRAGYYEQYF.

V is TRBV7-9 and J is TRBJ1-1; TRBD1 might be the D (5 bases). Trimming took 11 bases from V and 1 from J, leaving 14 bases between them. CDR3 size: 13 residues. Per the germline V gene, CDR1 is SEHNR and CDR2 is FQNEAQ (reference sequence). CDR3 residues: CAGGVGENTEAFF. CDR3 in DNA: TGTGCCGGAGGGGTTGGGGAGAACACTGAAGCTTTCTTT.

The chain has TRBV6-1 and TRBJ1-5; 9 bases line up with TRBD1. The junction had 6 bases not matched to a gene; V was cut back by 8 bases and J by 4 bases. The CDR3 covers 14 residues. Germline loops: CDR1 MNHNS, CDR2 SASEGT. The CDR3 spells CASGPTGGNQPQHF. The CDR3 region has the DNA TGTGCCAGCGGACCGACAGGGGGAAATCAGCCCCAGCATTTT.

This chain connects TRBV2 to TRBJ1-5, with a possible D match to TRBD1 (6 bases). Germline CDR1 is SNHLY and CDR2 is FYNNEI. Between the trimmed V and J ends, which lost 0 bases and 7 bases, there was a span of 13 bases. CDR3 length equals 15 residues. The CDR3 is CASSEAHREWQPQHF. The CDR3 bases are TGTGCCAGCAGTGAAGCCCACAGGGAATGGCAGCCCCAGCATTTT.

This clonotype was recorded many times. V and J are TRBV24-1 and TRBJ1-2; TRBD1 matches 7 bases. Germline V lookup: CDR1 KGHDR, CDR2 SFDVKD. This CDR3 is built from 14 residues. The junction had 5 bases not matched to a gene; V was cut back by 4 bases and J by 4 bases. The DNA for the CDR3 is TGTGCCACCAGTGACCGACAGGGTTTCTATGGCTACACCTTC. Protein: CATSDRQGFYGYTF.

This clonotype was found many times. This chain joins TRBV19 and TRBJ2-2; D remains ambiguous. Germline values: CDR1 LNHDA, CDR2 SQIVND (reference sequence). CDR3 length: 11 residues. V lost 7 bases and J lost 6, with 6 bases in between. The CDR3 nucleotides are TGTGCCAGTATCGGGCCCGGGGAGCTGTTTTTT. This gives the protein CASIGPGELFF.

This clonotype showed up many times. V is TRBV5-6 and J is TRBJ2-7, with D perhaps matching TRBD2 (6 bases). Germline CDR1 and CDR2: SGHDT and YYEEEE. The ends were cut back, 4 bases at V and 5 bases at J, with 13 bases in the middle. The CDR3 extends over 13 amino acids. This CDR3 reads CASSPGGVNEQYF. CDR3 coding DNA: TGTGCCAGCAGCCCCGGCGGGGTGAACGAGCAGTACTTC.

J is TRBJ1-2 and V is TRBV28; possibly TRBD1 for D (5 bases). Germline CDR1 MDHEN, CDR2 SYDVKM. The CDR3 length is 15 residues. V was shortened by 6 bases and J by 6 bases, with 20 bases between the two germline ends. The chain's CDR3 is CASSPPGTGHHGYTF. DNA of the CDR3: TGTGCCAGCAGCCCCCCCGGTACGGGGCATCATGGCTACACCTTC.

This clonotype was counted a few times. The CDR3 DNA is TGTGCCAGCAGCTTAGGAGGGGGGGCCGGGGAGCTGTTTTTT. As protein: CASSLGGGAGELFF. The chain is built from TRBV7-2 and TRBJ2-2, with D possibly being TRBD2 (7 bases). The germline V gene encodes CDR1 SGHTA and CDR2 FQGNSA. The CDR3 runs 14 residues. V was trimmed by 1 base and J by 6 bases, leaving 9 bases between them.

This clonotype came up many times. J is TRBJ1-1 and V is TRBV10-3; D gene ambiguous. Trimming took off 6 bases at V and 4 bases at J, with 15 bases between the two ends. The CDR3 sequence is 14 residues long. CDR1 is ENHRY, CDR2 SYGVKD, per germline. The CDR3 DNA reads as TGTGCCATCAGCCTTACCGTGGGTCCCACTGAAGCTTTCTTT. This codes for CAISLTVGPTEAFF.

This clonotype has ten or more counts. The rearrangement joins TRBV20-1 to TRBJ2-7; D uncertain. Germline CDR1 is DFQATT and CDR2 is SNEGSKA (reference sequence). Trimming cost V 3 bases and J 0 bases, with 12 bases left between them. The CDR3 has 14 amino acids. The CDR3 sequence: CSARSWTTSYEQYF. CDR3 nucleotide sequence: TGCAGTGCTAGGAGTTGGACGACCTCCTACGAGCAGTACTTC.

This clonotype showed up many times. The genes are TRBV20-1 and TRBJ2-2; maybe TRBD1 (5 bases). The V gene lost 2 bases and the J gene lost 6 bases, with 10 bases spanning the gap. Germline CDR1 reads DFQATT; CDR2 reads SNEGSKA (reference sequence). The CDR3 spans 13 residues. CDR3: CSARKGPPGELFF. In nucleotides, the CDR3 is TGCAGTGCTAGAAAGGGGCCACCCGGGGAGCTGTTTTTT.